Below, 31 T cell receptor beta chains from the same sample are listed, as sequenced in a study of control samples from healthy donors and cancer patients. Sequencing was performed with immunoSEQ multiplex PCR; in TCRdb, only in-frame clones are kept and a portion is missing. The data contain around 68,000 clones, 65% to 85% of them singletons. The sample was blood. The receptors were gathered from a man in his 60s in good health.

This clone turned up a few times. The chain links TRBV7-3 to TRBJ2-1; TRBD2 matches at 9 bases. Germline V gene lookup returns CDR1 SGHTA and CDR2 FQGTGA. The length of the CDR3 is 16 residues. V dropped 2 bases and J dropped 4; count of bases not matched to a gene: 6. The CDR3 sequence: CASSLDSSGSYNEQFF. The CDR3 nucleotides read TGTGCCAGCAGCTTAGACAGTAGCGGGAGTTACAATGAGCAGTTCTTC.

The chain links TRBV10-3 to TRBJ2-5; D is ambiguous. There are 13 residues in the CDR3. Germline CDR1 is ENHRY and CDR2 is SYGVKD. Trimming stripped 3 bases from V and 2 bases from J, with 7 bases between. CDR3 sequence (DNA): TGTGCCATCAGTGACGGGCTACAAGAGACCCAGTACTTC. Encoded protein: CAISDGLQETQYF.

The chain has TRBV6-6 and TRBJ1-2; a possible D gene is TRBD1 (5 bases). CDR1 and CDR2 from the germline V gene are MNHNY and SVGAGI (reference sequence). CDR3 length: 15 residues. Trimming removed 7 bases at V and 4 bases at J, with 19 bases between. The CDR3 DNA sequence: TGTGCCAGCACCAGGGACGGAACTATGGGCTATGGCTACACCTTC. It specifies CASTRDGTMGYGYTF.

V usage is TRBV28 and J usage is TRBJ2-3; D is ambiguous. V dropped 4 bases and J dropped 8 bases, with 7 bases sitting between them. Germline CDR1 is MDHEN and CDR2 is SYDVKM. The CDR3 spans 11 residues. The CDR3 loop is CASSWPGTQYF. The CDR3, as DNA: TGTGCCAGCAGTTGGCCCGGTACGCAGTATTTT.

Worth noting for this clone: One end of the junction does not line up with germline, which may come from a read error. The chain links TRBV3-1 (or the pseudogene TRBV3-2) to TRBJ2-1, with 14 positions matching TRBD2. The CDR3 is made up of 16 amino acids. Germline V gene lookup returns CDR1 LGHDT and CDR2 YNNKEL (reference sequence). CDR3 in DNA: TGTGTCAGCAGCCCCAAGACTAGCGGGAGGGTGAATGAGCAGTTCTTC. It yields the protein CVSSPKTSGRVNEQFF.

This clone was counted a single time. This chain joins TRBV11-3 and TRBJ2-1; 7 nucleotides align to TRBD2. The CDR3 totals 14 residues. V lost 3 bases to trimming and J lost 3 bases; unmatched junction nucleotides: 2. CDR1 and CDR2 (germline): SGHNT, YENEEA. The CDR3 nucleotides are TGTGCCAGCAGCTTCGGCGGGAGCTACAATGAGCAGTTCTTC. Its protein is CASSFGGSYNEQFF.

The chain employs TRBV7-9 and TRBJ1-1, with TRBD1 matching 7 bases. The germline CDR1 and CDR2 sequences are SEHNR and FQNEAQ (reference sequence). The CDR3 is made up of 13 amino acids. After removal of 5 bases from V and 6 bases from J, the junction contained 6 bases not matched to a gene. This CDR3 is CASSLTTGPEAFF. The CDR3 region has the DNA TGTGCCAGCAGCCTCACGACAGGGCCTGAAGCTTTCTTT. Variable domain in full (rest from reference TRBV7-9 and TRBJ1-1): DTGVSQNPRHKITKRGQNVTFRCDPISEHNRLYWYRQTLGQGPEFLTYFQNEAQLEKSRLLSDRFSAERPKGSFSTLEIQRTEQGDSAMYLCASSLTTGPEAFFGQGTRLTVV.

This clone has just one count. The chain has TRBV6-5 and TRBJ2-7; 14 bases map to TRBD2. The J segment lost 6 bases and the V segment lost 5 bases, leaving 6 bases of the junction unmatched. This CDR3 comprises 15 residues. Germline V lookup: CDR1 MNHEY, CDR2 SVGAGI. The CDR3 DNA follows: TGTGCCAGCAGTCTGACTAGCGGGAGGGCCGGCGAGCAGTACTTC. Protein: CASSLTSGRAGEQYF.

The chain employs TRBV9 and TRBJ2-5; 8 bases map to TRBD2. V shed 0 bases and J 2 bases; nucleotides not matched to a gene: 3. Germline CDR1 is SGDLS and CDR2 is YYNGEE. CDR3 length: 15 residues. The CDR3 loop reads CASSVAGGPQETQYF. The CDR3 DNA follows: TGTGCCAGCAGCGTAGCGGGAGGGCCGCAAGAGACCCAGTACTTC.

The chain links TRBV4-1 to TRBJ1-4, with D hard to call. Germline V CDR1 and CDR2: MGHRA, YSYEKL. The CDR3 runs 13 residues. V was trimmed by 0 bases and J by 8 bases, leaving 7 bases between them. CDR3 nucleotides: TGCGCCAGCAGCCAAGAAAGTGGGGAAAAACTGTTTTTT. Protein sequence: CASSQESGEKLFF.

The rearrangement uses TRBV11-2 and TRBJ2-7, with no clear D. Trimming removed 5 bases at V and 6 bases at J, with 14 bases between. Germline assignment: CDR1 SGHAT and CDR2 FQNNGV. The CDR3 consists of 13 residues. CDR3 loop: CASSPRRDREQYF. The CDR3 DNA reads TGTGCCAGCAGCCCGAGACGAGATCGCGAGCAGTACTTC.

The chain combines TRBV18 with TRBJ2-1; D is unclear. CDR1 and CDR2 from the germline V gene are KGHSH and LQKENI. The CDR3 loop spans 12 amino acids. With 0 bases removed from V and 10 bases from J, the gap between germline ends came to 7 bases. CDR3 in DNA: TGTGCCAGCTCACCACCGAGTCGGGAGCAGTTCTTC. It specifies CASSPPSREQFF.

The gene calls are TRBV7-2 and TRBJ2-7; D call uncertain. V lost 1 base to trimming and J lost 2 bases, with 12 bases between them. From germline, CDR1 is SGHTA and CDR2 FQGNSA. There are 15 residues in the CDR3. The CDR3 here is CASSLDNYSTYEQYF. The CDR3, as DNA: TGTGCCAGCAGCTTAGATAACTACTCAACCTACGAGCAGTACTTC.

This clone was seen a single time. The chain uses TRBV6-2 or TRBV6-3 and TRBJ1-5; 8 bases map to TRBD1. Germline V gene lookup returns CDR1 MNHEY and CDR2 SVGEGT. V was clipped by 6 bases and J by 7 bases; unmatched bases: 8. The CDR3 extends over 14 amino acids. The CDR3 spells CASSRNRGNQPQHF. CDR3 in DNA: TGTGCCAGCAGCCGTAACAGGGGGAACCAGCCCCAGCATTTT.

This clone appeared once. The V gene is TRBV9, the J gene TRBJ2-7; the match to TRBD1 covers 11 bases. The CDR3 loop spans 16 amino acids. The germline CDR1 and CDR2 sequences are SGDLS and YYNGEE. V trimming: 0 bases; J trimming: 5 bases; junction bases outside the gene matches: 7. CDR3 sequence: CASSVGGTGGSHEQYF. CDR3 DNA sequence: TGTGCCAGCAGCGTAGGAGGGACAGGGGGTTCCCACGAGCAGTACTTC.

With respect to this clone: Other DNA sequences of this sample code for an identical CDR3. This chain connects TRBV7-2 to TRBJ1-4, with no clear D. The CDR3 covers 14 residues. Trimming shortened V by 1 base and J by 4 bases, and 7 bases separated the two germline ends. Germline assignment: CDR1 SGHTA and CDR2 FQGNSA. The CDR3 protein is CASSLEQSNEKLFF. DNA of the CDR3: TGTGCCAGCAGCTTAGAACAGAGTAATGAAAAACTGTTTTTT.

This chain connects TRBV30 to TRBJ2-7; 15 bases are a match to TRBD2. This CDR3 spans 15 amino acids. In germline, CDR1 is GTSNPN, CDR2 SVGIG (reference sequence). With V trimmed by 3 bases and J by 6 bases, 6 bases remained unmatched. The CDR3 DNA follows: TGTGCCTGGAGGCATAGGACTAGCGGGAGGGGCGAGCAGTACTTC. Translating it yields CAWRHRTSGRGEQYF.

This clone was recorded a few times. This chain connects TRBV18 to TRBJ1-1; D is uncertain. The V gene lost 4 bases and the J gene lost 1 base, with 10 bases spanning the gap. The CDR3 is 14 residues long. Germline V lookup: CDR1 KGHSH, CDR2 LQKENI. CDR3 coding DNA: TGTGCCAGCTCACTTCGACCGGGGAACACTGAAGCTTTCTTT. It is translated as CASSLRPGNTEAFF.

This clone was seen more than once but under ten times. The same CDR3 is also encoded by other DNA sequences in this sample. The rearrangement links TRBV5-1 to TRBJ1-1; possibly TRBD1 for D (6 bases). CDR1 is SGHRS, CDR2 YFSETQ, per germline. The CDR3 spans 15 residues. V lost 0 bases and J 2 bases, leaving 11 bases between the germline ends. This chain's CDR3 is CASSLVGGTNTEAFF. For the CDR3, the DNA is TGCGCCAGCAGCTTGGTCGGGGGCACCAACACTGAAGCTTTCTTT.

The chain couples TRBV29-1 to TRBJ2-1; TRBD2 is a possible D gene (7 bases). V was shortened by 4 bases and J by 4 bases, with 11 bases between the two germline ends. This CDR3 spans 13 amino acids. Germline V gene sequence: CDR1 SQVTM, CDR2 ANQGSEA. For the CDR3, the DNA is TGCAGCGTTGCTAGGGGGGGATACAATGAGCAGTTCTTC. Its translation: CSVARGGYNEQFF.

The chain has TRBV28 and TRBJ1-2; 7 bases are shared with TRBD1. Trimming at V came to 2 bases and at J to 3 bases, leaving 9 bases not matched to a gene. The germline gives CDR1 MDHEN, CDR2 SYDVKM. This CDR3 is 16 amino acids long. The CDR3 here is CASSLPGQTVYYGYTF. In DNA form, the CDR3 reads TGTGCCAGCAGTTTACCGGGACAGACCGTCTACTATGGCTACACCTTC.

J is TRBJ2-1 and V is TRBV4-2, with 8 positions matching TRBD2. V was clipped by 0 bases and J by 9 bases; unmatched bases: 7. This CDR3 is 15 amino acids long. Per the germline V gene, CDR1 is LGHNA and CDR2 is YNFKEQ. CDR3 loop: CASSQDSGLGSEQFF. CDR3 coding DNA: TGTGCCAGCAGCCAAGATTCGGGACTAGGGAGTGAGCAGTTCTTC.

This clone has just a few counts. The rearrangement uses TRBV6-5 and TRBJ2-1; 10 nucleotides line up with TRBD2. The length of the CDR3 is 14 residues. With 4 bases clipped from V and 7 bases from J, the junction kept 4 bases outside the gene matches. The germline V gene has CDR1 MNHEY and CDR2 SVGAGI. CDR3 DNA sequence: TGTGCCAGCAGTTTGGGTAGCGGGAGGAATGAGCAGTTCTTC. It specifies CASSLGSGRNEQFF.

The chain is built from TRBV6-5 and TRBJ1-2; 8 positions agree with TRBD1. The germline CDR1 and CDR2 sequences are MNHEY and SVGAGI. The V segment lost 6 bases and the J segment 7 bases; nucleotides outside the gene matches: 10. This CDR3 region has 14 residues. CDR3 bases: TGTGCCAGCAGCAACGGCCAGGGGGCCGGTGGCTACACCTTC. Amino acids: CASSNGQGAGGYTF.

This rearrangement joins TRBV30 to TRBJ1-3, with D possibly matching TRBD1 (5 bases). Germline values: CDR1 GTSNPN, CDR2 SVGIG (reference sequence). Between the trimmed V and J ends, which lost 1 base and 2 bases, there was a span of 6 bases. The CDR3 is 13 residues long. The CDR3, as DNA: TGTGCCTGGAGTGGAGGGGCTGGAAACACCATATATTTT. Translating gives CAWSGGAGNTIYF.

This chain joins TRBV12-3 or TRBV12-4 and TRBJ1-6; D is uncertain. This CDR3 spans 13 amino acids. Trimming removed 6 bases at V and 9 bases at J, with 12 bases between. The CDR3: CASSPGGFSPLHF. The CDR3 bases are TGTGCCAGCAGCCCAGGAGGGTTTTCACCCCTCCACTTT.

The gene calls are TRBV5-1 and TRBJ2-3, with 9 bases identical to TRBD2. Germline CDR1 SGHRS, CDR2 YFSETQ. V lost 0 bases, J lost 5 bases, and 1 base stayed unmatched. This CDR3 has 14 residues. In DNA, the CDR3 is TGCGCCAGCAGCTTGGCACTAGCGGGAGATACGCAGTATTTT. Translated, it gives CASSLALAGDTQYF.

The CDR3 region is CASSQILDQFGYSNQPQHF. CDR3 nucleotides: TGTGCCAGCAGCCAAATCCTGGATCAGTTCGGGTATAGCAATCAGCCCCAGCATTTT. The chain combines TRBV14 with TRBJ1-5; D unclear. The CDR3 is 19 amino acids. Trimming removed 2 bases at V and 0 bases at J, with 20 bases between. From germline, CDR1 is SGHDN and CDR2 FVKESK.

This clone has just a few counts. CDR3 bases: TGTGCCAGCAGCCAAGACAGGGAGGGTTATAGCAATCAGCCCCAGCATTTT. This encodes CASSQDREGYSNQPQHF. The chain recombines TRBV3-1 (or the pseudogene TRBV3-2) with TRBJ1-5; perhaps TRBD1 as D (5 bases). The CDR3 covers 17 residues. The V and J ends lost 0 bases and 0 bases respectively, with 12 bases between them. CDR1 and CDR2 (germline): LGHDT, YNNKEL (reference sequence).

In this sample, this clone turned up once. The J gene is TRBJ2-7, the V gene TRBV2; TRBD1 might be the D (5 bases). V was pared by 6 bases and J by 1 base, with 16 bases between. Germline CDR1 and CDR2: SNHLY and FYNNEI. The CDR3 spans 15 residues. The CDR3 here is CASRYLTGASYEQYF. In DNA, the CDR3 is TGTGCCAGCAGATACCTAACAGGCGCGTCCTACGAGCAGTACTTC. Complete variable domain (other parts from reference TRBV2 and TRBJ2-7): EPEVTQTPSHQVTQMGQEVILRCVPISNHLYFYWYRQILGQKVEFLVSFYNNEISEKSEIFDDQFSVERPDGSNFTLKIRSTKLEDSAMYFCASRYLTGASYEQYFGPGTRLTVT.

The CDR3 DNA follows: TGTGCCAGTAGGGGGATGGGCGAGCAGTACTTC. It codes for CASRGMGEQYF. This chain links TRBV19 with TRBJ2-7, with D unresolved. This CDR3 has 11 residues. Germline CDR1 is LNHDA and CDR2 is SQIVND (reference sequence). With 6 bases removed from V and 6 bases from J, the gap between germline ends came to 9 bases.